What follows is one TCR beta chain and its context. What this receptor recognizes is not known. No clone much larger than this one lies a single base away; base qualities are absent. At the junction V is shortened by 5 bases and J by 4 bases; bases outside the gene matches: 8. The CDR3 sequence holds 15 residues, the cysteine and phenylalanine included. Only CDR3 DNA is held: 45 bases, read in frame from base 1. The library was made by 5' RACE. The sequencer was an Illumina HiSeq 2500. A second PCR of 7 to 11 cycles was run with a J-beta primer mix and a sample-barcoded 5' primer. A unique molecular identifier was introduced onto each TCR beta cDNA molecule by a template-switch 5' adaptor carrying 12 random nucleotides. At least 3 million CDR3-containing paired-end reads were obtained from each sample. First-strand cDNA was synthesized from all RNA with the Mint cDNA synthesis kit, primed by a TRBC-specific oligonucleotide. Following uracil-DNA glycosylase treatment, all cDNA underwent a first 18-cycle PCR with the universal primers M1SS and BC2_uni_R. Per the authors' processing: Each sample was normalized by randomly selecting 1 million high-quality reads, each carrying a distinct molecular identifier. Instead of being binned into consensus sequences, reads that shared molecular identifiers were thrown out. MiTCR, set to a Q25 quality threshold and the strictest error-elimination algorithm, was used for CDR3 identification, clonotype clustering and error correction. A nonparametric unseen species model with Euler transformation was used to estimate a lower bound on total TCR beta diversity. The public reads were reprocessed in TCRdb via fastp at Q25 and MiXCR, keeping in-frame beta chains. Rows merge per CDR3 protein into single entries with the most common DNA and genes. TCRdb's processing, not the authors', yielded these V and J calls. For this sample the table gives 1.5 million to 2 million distinct CDR3 sequences, of which around 50% were detected only once. Around 2.1% of the sample is held by the ten biggest clonotypes.

The entry originates in a study of blood T cells in healthy people across ages (dated by TCRdb to between 2014 and 2017). With regard to the full study: In model experiments, template switching captured roughly one uniquely barcoded TCR beta cDNA molecule for every two T cells. Using deep sequencing normalized with unique cDNA molecular identifiers, the study measured how TCR beta repertoire diversity changes with age. The donors were divided into four age groups: young (average roughly 15 years), middle-aged (approximately 41), aged (roughly 60) and long-lived (approximately 74). To avoid experimental bias, donors of different ages were randomly spread across the sequencing lanes. The study analyzed two additional independent replicas of 1 million unique cDNA reads from the same blood draw for two donors, one aged 18 to 30 and one aged 80 or older. Study-wide findings and limitations: Because the CMV infection status of the donors was unknown, age-related changes in expanded clonotypes may potentially have been confounded. Conclusive comparison of naive and antigen-experienced compartments was prevented by the profiling of bulk unsorted PBMCs. Observed TCR beta diversity per million T cells fell roughly linearly with age, and a significant reduction was already apparent by age roughly 40. Observed TCR beta diversity correlated strongly with the percentage of naive T cells measured by flow cytometry. Compared with the aged group, the long-lived group had more naive CD4+ T cells, fewer expanded clones and increased TCR diversity, suggesting age selection. Estimates of total diversity from one million sequenced T cells were regarded as lower bounds and underestimates.

Donors were around 37 systemically healthy Caucasian individuals from Russia aged 6 to 90 years. About 9.8 milliliters of peripheral blood were drawn from each donor into EDTA-treated Vacutainer tubes. Ficoll-Paque density-gradient centrifugation was used to isolate PBMCs, with at least 6.5 million per sample. Total RNA, at least 6 micrograms per sample, was extracted from PBMCs with Trizol reagent. For every donor, flow cytometry on a PBMC aliquot measured the percentage of naive CD45RAhigh/CD27high T cells. The sample consisted of blood. The clonotype originates from a woman aged 40 to 50 in good health. The V and J segments used are TRBV12-3 or TRBV12-4 and TRBJ2-3; 8 middle bases align to TRBD2. The CDR3 has the sequence CASSPRTSYADTQYF. Here is the DNA: TGTGCCAGCAGTCCACGGACTAGCTACGCAGATACGCAGTATTTT.